A single sample is the source of the 25 T cell receptor beta chains below, sequenced in a study of T cells in Graves' hyperthyroidism and ophthalmopathy. TCR beta CDR3 region amplification was performed from RNA transcripts. HTBI primers were the set used in a first-round RT-PCR of the TCR CDR3. TCRdb passed the multiplex PCR reads through MiXCR, listing each CDR3 protein once. Of more than 300,000 distinct CDR3 sequences in the sample, about a sixth were seen once. Source material: blood. The receptors shown here come from a woman aged 30 to 39 with Graves' hyperthyroidism that later progressed to Graves' ophthalmopathy.

This clonotype was observed at least ten times. Written as DNA, the CDR3 is TGTGCCAGCAGTTTAGGTGAAGCGGGGTTATACGACGAGCAGTACTTC. Translating gives CASSLGEAGLYDEQYF. The chain has TRBV12-3 or TRBV12-4 and TRBJ2-7; TRBD2 matches 7 bases. V was pared by 1 base and J by 5 bases, with 11 bases of the junction left unmatched. The CDR3 covers 16 residues.

This clonotype was seen ten or more times. The chain is built from TRBV5-1 and TRBJ1-2, with D possibly TRBD1 on 6 matching bases. V lost 0 bases and J lost 6, with 18 bases in between. Germline values: CDR1 SGHRS, CDR2 YFSETQ. CDR3 length: 16 amino acids. CDR3 DNA: TGCGCCAGCAGCTTGGACAGGGAGAAAGCGGATCATGGCTACACCTTC. It yields the protein CASSLDREKADHGYTF. The whole variable domain, filled in from reference TRBV5-1 and TRBJ1-2, reads KAGVTQTPRYLIKTRGQQVTLSCSPISGHRSVSWYQQTPGQGLQFLFEYFSETQRNKGNFPGRFSGRQFSNSRSEMNVSTLELGDSALYLCASSLDREKADHGYTFGSGTRLTVV.

At least ten counts were recorded for this clonotype. The chain uses TRBV29-1 and TRBJ2-1, with 7 bases matching TRBD1. J was trimmed by 0 bases and V by 7 bases; bases with no gene match: 6. In germline, CDR1 is SQVTM, CDR2 ANQGSEA. This CDR3 spans 14 amino acids. The CDR3 DNA sequence: TGCAGCGCGAACCAGGGGGTCTCCTACAATGAGCAGTTCTTC. Protein sequence: CSANQGVSYNEQFF.

This clonotype was counted a few times. The chain links TRBV20-1 to TRBJ2-2; 8 nucleotides agree with TRBD1. Germline V CDR1 and CDR2: DFQATT, SNEGSKA (reference sequence). V dropped 1 base and J dropped 6; count of bases not matched to a gene: 4. The CDR3 is made up of 14 amino acids. CDR3 sequence (DNA): TGCAGTGCTAGAGTTGCAGGGGGCCCCGGGGAGCTGTTTTTT. Protein product: CSARVAGGPGELFF.

This clonotype was seen only a few times. The V call is TRBV6-1, the J call TRBJ2-5; 7 nucleotides match TRBD1. This CDR3 is 14 amino acids long. V was clipped by 5 bases and J by 2 bases; unmatched bases: 5. Looked up from germline, CDR1 is MNHNS and CDR2 is SASEGT. CDR3 protein: CASSTPGQQETQYF. As DNA, the CDR3 is TGTGCCAGCAGTACGCCGGGACAGCAAGAGACCCAGTACTTC.

This clonotype was counted at least ten times. The rearrangement uses TRBV28 and TRBJ2-7; D is possibly TRBD1 or TRBD2 (6 bases each). Germline V gene sequence: CDR1 MDHEN, CDR2 SYDVKM. The V end was cut by 3 bases, the J end by 3 bases, with 24 bases between. CDR3 length: 18 residues. CDR3 sequence: CASSFGSGEMPGDYEQYF. The CDR3 bases are TGTGCCAGCAGTTTCGGCTCGGGGGAGATGCCAGGGGACTACGAGCAGTACTTC.

This clonotype was recorded many times. CDR3 nucleotides: TGTGCCAGCACTCGGGTCCCAGGAGTCAACGAGCAGTACTTC. Amino acid sequence: CASTRVPGVNEQYF. The V and J genes are TRBV6-1 and TRBJ2-7; no reliable D call. This CDR3 spans 14 amino acids. V was cut by 7 bases and J by 5 bases, with 18 bases left in between. From germline, CDR1 is MNHNS and CDR2 SASEGT.

The rearrangement uses TRBV5-5 and TRBJ2-7; D call uncertain. Germline V gene lookup returns CDR1 SGHKS and CDR2 YYEKEE (reference sequence). V shed 1 base and J shed 0 bases, with 20 bases lying between them. CDR3 size: 18 residues. The chain's CDR3 is CASSLYLQERSSSYEQYF. The CDR3 bases are TGTGCCAGCAGCTTGTATTTACAAGAACGGTCGAGCTCCTACGAGCAGTACTTC.

Only a few counts were recorded for this clonotype. As the CDR3 is not closed by the conserved phenylalanine or tryptophan, this likely results from a read error. The gene calls are TRBV6-1 and TRBJ1-6; D gene unclear. The CDR3 contains 18 residues. The V and J ends lost 6 bases and 0 bases respectively, with 18 bases between them. The germline CDR1 and CDR2 sequences are MNHNS and SASEGT. CDR3 in amino acids: CASRTRAVQSSYNSPLHL. The CDR3 nucleotides read TGTGCCAGCAGGACCCGGGCAGTCCAGAGCTCCTATAATTCACCCCTCCACCTT.

This clonotype appeared many times. This chain links TRBV24-1 with TRBJ2-1; D possibly corresponds to TRBD2 (6 bases). Per germline, CDR1 KGHDR and CDR2 SFDVKD. V was clipped by 2 bases and J by 3 bases, with 13 bases between them. The CDR3 contains 16 residues. CDR3 loop: CATSDSRRRDYNEQFF. The CDR3 DNA reads TGTGCCACCAGTGATTCGCGGCGGAGGGACTACAATGAGCAGTTCTTC.

The sample holds many counts of this clonotype. The V call is TRBV2, the J call TRBJ2-3; 14 nucleotides match TRBD2. The CDR3 contains 17 residues. J lost 5 bases, V lost 1 base, and 5 bases had no gene match. The V gene's germline CDR1 is SNHLY and CDR2 FYNNEI. As DNA, the CDR3 is TGTGCCAGCAGTGAAGAGGGACTAGCGGGAGTTGTAGATACGCAGTATTTT. Protein sequence: CASSEEGLAGVVDTQYF.

This sequence joins TRBV12-3 or TRBV12-4 and TRBJ2-7; 7 positions match TRBD1. The junction had 7 bases not matched to a gene; V was cut back by 7 bases and J by 4 bases. This CDR3 comprises 13 residues. The CDR3: CASIGQASYEQYF. The DNA for the CDR3 is TGTGCCAGCATAGGACAGGCTAGTTACGAGCAGTACTTC.

In its sample, this clonotype was seen many times. The CDR3 region has the DNA TGTGCCAGCAGTGAATTGGGGCTAGCGGGGGGACAGAGCTCCTACAATGAGCAGTTCTTC. Translated, it gives CASSELGLAGGQSSYNEQFF. The V and J genes are TRBV25-1 and TRBJ2-1, with TRBD2 matching 11 bases. Germline lookup yields CDR1 MGHDK and CDR2 SYGVNS. The trim removed 1 base at V and 0 bases at J, leaving 11 bases unmatched. The CDR3 length is 20 residues.

This clonotype was detected only a few times. The chain carries TRBV14 and TRBJ2-1; TRBD2 might be the D (7 bases). The germline gives CDR1 SGHDN, CDR2 FVKESK. The CDR3 is made up of 18 amino acids. V dropped 1 base and J dropped 4 bases, with 20 bases sitting between them. The CDR3 DNA is TGTGCCAGCAGCCAAGTTTTCCTGGGGGGGGGCCTTTACAATGAGCAGTTCTTC. Its protein is CASSQVFLGGGLYNEQFF.

This clonotype turned up a few times. The V call is TRBV12-3 or TRBV12-4, the J call TRBJ1-1; maybe TRBD1 (6 bases). Trimming took 3 bases from V and 5 from J, leaving 16 bases between them. This CDR3 is built from 15 residues. This CDR3 is CASSFGGGASTEAFF. CDR3 sequence (DNA): TGTGCCAGCAGTTTTGGCGGGGGGGCGAGTACTGAAGCTTTCTTT.

This clonotype was observed a few times. The CDR3 DNA reads TGTGCCAGCTCACCAATTACAGGTTGGAGCAAAAACATTCAGTACTTC. Translating gives CASSPITGWSKNIQYF. The V call is TRBV18, the J call TRBJ2-4, with D possibly being TRBD1 (5 bases). Trimming shortened V by 2 bases and J by 3 bases, and 14 bases separated the two germline ends. The CDR3 has 16 amino acids. Germline CDR1 reads KGHSH; CDR2 reads LQKENI.

This clonotype was seen at least ten times. The gene calls are TRBV5-6 and TRBJ1-4; D unclear. The germline V gene has CDR1 SGHDT and CDR2 YYEEEE. V shed 5 bases and J shed 8 bases, with 16 bases lying between them. There are 14 residues in the CDR3. The CDR3 here is CASSRADSREKLFF. The CDR3 DNA is TGTGCCAGCAGTAGGGCAGATTCGAGAGAAAAACTGTTTTTT.

This clonotype was counted at least ten times. This chain joins TRBV25-1 and TRBJ2-7; 8 nucleotides agree with TRBD1. V gave up 3 bases and J gave up 0 bases; unmatched junction bases: 7. Germline values: CDR1 MGHDK, CDR2 SYGVNS. This CDR3 is 16 amino acids long. This chain's CDR3 is CASSDSQGANSYEQYF. The CDR3 bases are TGTGCCAGCAGTGATTCTCAGGGGGCAAACTCCTACGAGCAGTACTTC.

This clonotype was counted ten times or more. The V and J genes are TRBV20-1 and TRBJ1-1; D unresolved. V lost 6 bases and J 0 bases, leaving 14 bases between the germline ends. CDR3 length equals 14 residues. Germline V lookup: CDR1 DFQATT, CDR2 SNEGSKA (reference sequence). The CDR3 is CSAIIPQVNTEAFF. The CDR3 coding sequence is TGCAGTGCCATCATCCCGCAGGTGAACACTGAAGCTTTCTTT.

This clonotype was counted ten times or more. The V call is TRBV20-1, the J call TRBJ1-6; D is undetermined. The V end was cut by 1 base, the J end by 8 bases, with 12 bases between. Germline-derived CDR1 and CDR2 are DFQATT and SNEGSKA (reference sequence). This CDR3 contains 14 residues. CDR3: CSARVVGFDSPLHF. The CDR3 DNA is TGCAGTGCTAGAGTCGTGGGCTTTGATTCACCCCTCCACTTT.

Many counts were recorded for this clonotype. V and J are TRBV20-1 and TRBJ2-7; possible D gene TRBD1, 6 bases. Germline V CDR1 and CDR2: DFQATT, SNEGSKA (reference sequence). Trimming shortened V by 0 bases and J by 2 bases, and 11 bases separated the two germline ends. The CDR3 covers 14 residues. DNA of the CDR3: TGCAGTGCTAGAGAATCAGGGGATCCCTACGAGCAGTACTTC. Its translation is CSARESGDPYEQYF.

This clonotype turned up a few times. Being one base from a much bigger clone, this may be a read error. The chain combines TRBV28 with TRBJ1-2, with TRBD1 identical over 7 bases. Germline CDR1 and CDR2: MDHEN and SYDVKM. The CDR3 contains 13 residues. CDR3 in amino acids: CASTLGDSYGHTF. CDR3 nucleotide sequence: TGTGCCAGCACTCTTGGGGACAGCTATGGCCACACCTTC.

This clonotype was found many times. This chain joins TRBV6-1 and TRBJ1-1; weak D call: TRBD1 (5 bases). Deletions cut 6 bases from V and 3 bases from J, with 14 bases between. This CDR3 is built from 14 residues. Germline CDR1 is MNHNS and CDR2 is SASEGT. CDR3 region: CASRGLGVDTEAFF. CDR3 DNA sequence: TGTGCCAGCAGGGGGCTTGGGGTGGACACTGAAGCTTTCTTT.

This clonotype was recorded many times. This chain links TRBV7-9 with TRBJ1-2; maybe TRBD1 (6 bases). Germline V gives CDR1 SEHNR, CDR2 FQNEAQ (reference sequence). CDR3 size: 13 residues. The V gene lost 5 bases and the J gene lost 8 bases, with 15 bases spanning the gap. This chain's CDR3 is CASSKQGAGGYTF. The CDR3 region has the DNA TGTGCCAGCAGCAAACAGGGAGCGGGGGGCTACACCTTC. The variable domain in full, with the rest retrieved from reference TRBV7-9 and TRBJ1-2, is DTGVSQNPRHKITKRGQNVTFRCDPISEHNRLYWYRQTLGQGPEFLTYFQNEAQLEKSRLLSDRFSAERPKGSFSTLEIQRTEQGDSAMYLCASSKQGAGGYTFGSGTRLTVV.

In this sample, this clonotype turned up a few times. The chain couples TRBV14 to TRBJ1-3; tentative D call: TRBD1 (6 bases). Germline CDR1 SGHDN, CDR2 FVKESK. The V gene lost 4 bases and the J gene lost 0 bases, with 13 bases spanning the gap. The CDR3 is 16 amino acids. As DNA, the CDR3 is TGTGCCAGCAGCCGTCTCACAGGGATCTCTGGAAACACCATATATTTT. Amino acids: CASSRLTGISGNTIYF.